A single sample gave rise to the 21 T cell receptor beta chains below, sequenced in a study of shared clonotypes between healthy human individuals (dated by TCRdb to 2019 to 2021). Library preparation was by the immunoSEQ multiplex PCR assay. What TCRdb holds here is the immuneACCESS table cut down to in-frame rearrangements. Part of the clones is not present; checked against another copy, under half of the missing clones reflect an unresolved V gene, and the others are unexplained. The sample yields about a million clones; roughly 77% were counted once. The ten largest make up roughly 0.83% of the sample. Sequences were obtained from memory CD4+ T cells from PBMCs. The cell subset or site tag for this specimen amounts to: CD45RA-negative fraction. These TCRs come from a man aged 18-30 years in good health. Some clones in this sample may be carry-over from other donors' samples.

The chain couples TRBV4-2 to TRBJ2-7, with D perhaps matching TRBD2 (6 bases). This CDR3 has 22 amino acids. Germline-derived CDR1 and CDR2 are LGHNA and YNFKEQ. Trimming removed 0 bases at V and 5 bases at J, with 35 bases between. This CDR3 is CASSQDYPTRPWTNPGADEQYF. The CDR3 nucleotides are TGTGCCAGCAGCCAAGATTATCCAACACGGCCGTGGACTAACCCCGGCGCGGACGAGCAGTACTTC.

The genes are TRBV5-6 and TRBJ2-7; 8 bases are shared with TRBD2. J was trimmed by 0 bases and V by 3 bases; bases with no gene match: 5. The CDR3 is made up of 15 amino acids. From germline, CDR1 is SGHDT and CDR2 YYEEEE. The DNA for the CDR3 is TGTGCCAGCAGCTCTGCTAGCGGGTCCTCCTACGAGCAGTACTTC. Its protein is CASSSASGSSYEQYF. The full variable domain, rest sourced from reference TRBV5-6 and TRBJ2-7, is DAGVTQSPTHLIKTRGQQVTLRCSPKSGHDTVSWYQQALGQGPQFIFQYYEEEERQRGNFPDRFSGHQFPNYSSELNVNALLLGDSALYLCASSSASGSSYEQYFGPGTRLTVT.

This sequence joins TRBV2 and TRBJ1-3; D gene unclear. The ends were cut back, 3 bases at V and 0 bases at J, with 12 bases in the middle. The length of the CDR3 is 16 residues. Germline V gene data show CDR1 as SNHLY and CDR2 as FYNNEI. The DNA of the CDR3 is TGTGCCAGCAGTGAGGGTCTCAAGAGCTCTGGAAACACCATATATTTT. Amino acid sequence: CASSEGLKSSGNTIYF.

V gene TRBV10-3 combines with J gene TRBJ2-7; 8 nucleotides match TRBD2. Germline V gives CDR1 ENHRY, CDR2 SYGVKD. J gave up 0 bases and V 10 bases, and 8 bases lay outside the gene matches. CDR3 length equals 14 residues. The CDR3 DNA reads TGTGCCACCTTAGCGGGATCCGACTCCTACGAGCAGTACTTC. Protein: CATLAGSDSYEQYF.

The V gene is TRBV4-3, the J gene TRBJ1-2, with D unresolved. V lost 3 bases and J lost 5, with 10 bases in between. Germline V gene lookup returns CDR1 LGHNA and CDR2 YSLEER. The CDR3 runs to 13 residues. CDR3 sequence: CASSQPGRYGYTF. CDR3 nucleotides: TGCGCCAGCAGCCAGCCCGGGCGATATGGCTACACCTTC.

The chain carries TRBV30 and TRBJ2-3; a weak D match, TRBD2 (6 bases). V lost 1 base to trimming and J lost 1 base, with 15 bases between them. CDR3 length equals 16 residues. Germline-derived CDR1 and CDR2 are GTSNPN and SVGIG (reference sequence). Here the CDR3 reads CAWSALGGVGTDTQYF. As DNA, the CDR3 is TGTGCCTGGAGTGCATTGGGGGGAGTGGGCACAGATACGCAGTATTTT.

This clone was observed once. The sample holds other DNA sequences that translate to the same CDR3. J is TRBJ2-2 and V is TRBV11-3; a weak D match, TRBD1 (5 bases). V lost 3 bases and J lost 7, with 9 bases in between. The CDR3 is 13 amino acids. Germline V gene data show CDR1 as SGHNT and CDR2 as YENEEA. CDR3 residues: CASSFSGFGELFF. CDR3 DNA sequence: TGTGCCAGCAGCTTCTCAGGGTTCGGGGAGCTGTTTTTT.

This clone came up once. The rearrangement uses TRBV9 and TRBJ2-1; D perhaps matches TRBD2 (5 bases). The V gene lost 7 bases and the J gene lost 9 bases, with 8 bases spanning the gap. Germline CDR1 reads SGDLS; CDR2 reads YYNGEE. The CDR3 spans 10 residues. The CDR3: CASGGGEQFF. The CDR3, as DNA: TGTGCCAGCGGAGGAGGTGAGCAGTTCTTC.

This sequence joins TRBV28 and TRBJ2-7, with D maybe TRBD1 (5 bases). Germline values: CDR1 MDHEN, CDR2 SYDVKM. V lost 7 bases and J 6 bases, leaving 19 bases between the germline ends. CDR3 length: 14 amino acids. The CDR3 here is CASKPPLGQGEQYF. CDR3 in DNA: TGTGCCAGCAAACCTCCCCTCGGGCAGGGCGAGCAGTACTTC.

The gene calls are TRBV7-9 and TRBJ1-2, with 7 bases aligning to TRBD1. This CDR3 spans 14 amino acids. V lost 4 bases, J lost 1 base, and 3 bases stayed unmatched. Germline values: CDR1 SEHNR, CDR2 FQNEAQ (reference sequence). CDR3 bases: TGTGCCAGCAGCTCCCGACAGGGTAACTATGGCTACACCTTC. Its translation: CASSSRQGNYGYTF.

For this clone: Within the sample, other DNA sequences also encode this same CDR3. The CDR3 loop is CASSVTGGTNEKLFF. As DNA, the CDR3 is TGTGCCAGCAGCGTCACAGGGGGGACTAATGAAAAACTGTTTTTT. The chain combines TRBV9 with TRBJ1-4; 8 bases are a match to TRBD1. The CDR3 is 15 amino acids. Germline values: CDR1 SGDLS, CDR2 YYNGEE. The ends lost 2 bases at V and 2 bases at J; junction bases unmatched: 2. The variable domain in full, with the rest retrieved from reference TRBV9 and TRBJ1-4, is DSGVTQTPKHLITATGQRVTLRCSPRSGDLSVYWYQQSLDQGLQFLIQYYNGEERAKGNILERFSAQQFPDLHSELNLSSLELGDSALYFCASSVTGGTNEKLFFGSGTQLSVL.

V gene TRBV29-1 combines with J gene TRBJ1-1; D possibly corresponds to TRBD1 (5 bases). CDR3 length: 17 residues. CDR1 is SQVTM and CDR2 is ANQGSEA in the germline V gene. V lost 1 base to trimming and J lost 2 bases, with 20 bases between them. The CDR3 protein is CSVEGVGGGIPNTEAFF. As DNA, the CDR3 is TGCAGCGTTGAAGGGGTTGGGGGGGGAATCCCCAACACTGAAGCTTTCTTT.

This clone showed up just once. Other DNA sequences in the sample encode the same CDR3. This CDR3 is CSVEGRGRETQYF. CDR3 DNA: TGCAGCGTTGAAGGCAGAGGTCGGGAGACCCAGTACTTC. The rearrangement uses TRBV29-1 and TRBJ2-5; D not certain. Germline V gene data show CDR1 as SQVTM and CDR2 as ANQGSEA. CDR3 size: 13 residues. With 1 base removed from V and 5 bases from J, the gap between germline ends came to 11 bases. The full variable domain, completed using reference TRBV29-1 and TRBJ2-5, is SAVISQKPSRDICQRGTSLTIQCQVDSQVTMMFWYRQQPGQSLTLIATANQGSEATYESGFVIDKFPISRPNLTFSTLTVSNMSPEDSSIYLCSVEGRGRETQYFGPGTRLLVL.

This clone turned up a few times. The chain uses TRBV18 and TRBJ1-4, with D possibly matching TRBD1 (5 bases). This CDR3 has 18 residues. Germline V gene data show CDR1 as KGHSH and CDR2 as LQKENI. Trimming left V 2 bases short and J 0 bases short, with 16 bases between. The CDR3 here is CASSPNQRGESTNEKLFF. CDR3 DNA sequence: TGTGCCAGCTCACCAAATCAAAGGGGCGAATCAACTAATGAAAAACTGTTTTTT.

The chain uses TRBV18 and TRBJ1-2, with a weak D call TRBD1 (5 bases). The V end was cut by 0 bases, the J end by 4 bases, with 12 bases between. This CDR3 contains 15 residues. CDR1 is KGHSH and CDR2 is LQKENI in the germline V gene. Here the CDR3 DNA reads TGTGCCAGCTCACCACCGGGTGTAACAGGCTATGGCTACACCTTC. Protein sequence: CASSPPGVTGYGYTF.

The chain is built from TRBV4-2 and TRBJ2-1; 9 bases are shared with TRBD2. The germline V gene encodes CDR1 LGHNA and CDR2 YNFKEQ. The CDR3 loop spans 16 amino acids. Unmatched junction bases numbered 9, after V lost 0 bases and J lost 9 bases. The CDR3 coding sequence is TGTGCCAGCAGCCAAGATGGGGCGGGAGGGTCCGGTGAGCAGTTCTTC. As protein: CASSQDGAGGSGEQFF.

The V call is TRBV28, the J call TRBJ2-1, with D hard to call. The CDR3 contains 12 residues. Trimming cost V 8 bases and J 3 bases, with 8 bases left between them. Germline V gives CDR1 MDHEN, CDR2 SYDVKM. DNA of the CDR3: TGTGCCAGCTCGAGGCGCTACAATGAGCAGTTCTTC. Translated, it gives CASSRRYNEQFF.

The V call is TRBV9, the J call TRBJ2-3; 8 bases fit TRBD2. Per the germline V gene, CDR1 is SGDLS and CDR2 is YYNGEE. Trimming removed 0 bases from V and 2 bases from J; junction bases left unmatched: 8. The CDR3 is 17 residues long. The CDR3 DNA reads TGTGCCAGCAGCGTAGAAGCGGGAGCATGGTACACAGATACGCAGTATTTT. It translates to CASSVEAGAWYTDTQYF.

The CDR3 DNA reads as TGTGCCAGCTCAACTCGAGGGGGCACAGATACGCAGTATTTT. This encodes CASSTRGGTDTQYF. The chain has TRBV18 and TRBJ2-3; D could derive from TRBD1 or TRBD2 (5 bases each). This CDR3 contains 14 residues. The germline V gene has CDR1 KGHSH and CDR2 LQKENI. V was pared by 5 bases and J by 1 base, with 10 bases between.

The CDR3 DNA sequence: TGTGCCTGGAGTGTTGGATCGGCCGGTAGTCAGCCCCAGCATTTT. The encoded protein is CAWSVGSAGSQPQHF. This chain uses TRBV30 with TRBJ1-5; D remains ambiguous. CDR3 size: 15 residues. CDR1 is GTSNPN, CDR2 SVGIG, per germline (reference sequence). V lost 0 bases, J lost 6 bases, and 15 bases lay in between.

V is TRBV11-2 and J is TRBJ2-7; no reliable D call. This CDR3 is 15 amino acids long. Trimming left V 2 bases short and J 0 bases short, with 11 bases between. Germline V gene data show CDR1 as SGHAT and CDR2 as FQNNGV. CDR3 region: CASSLSPSSSYEQYF. CDR3 sequence (DNA): TGTGCCAGCAGCTTATCTCCATCGAGCTCCTACGAGCAGTACTTC.